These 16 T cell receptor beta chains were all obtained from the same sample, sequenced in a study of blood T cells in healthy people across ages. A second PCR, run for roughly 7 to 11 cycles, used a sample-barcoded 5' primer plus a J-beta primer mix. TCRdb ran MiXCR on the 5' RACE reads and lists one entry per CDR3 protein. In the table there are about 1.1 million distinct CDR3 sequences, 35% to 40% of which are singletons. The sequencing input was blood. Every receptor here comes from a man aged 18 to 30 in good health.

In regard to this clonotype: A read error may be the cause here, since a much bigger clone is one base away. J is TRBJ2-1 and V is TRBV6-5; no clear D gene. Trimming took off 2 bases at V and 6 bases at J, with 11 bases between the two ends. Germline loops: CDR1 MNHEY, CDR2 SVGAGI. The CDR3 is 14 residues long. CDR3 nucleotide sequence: TGTGCCAGCAGTTACGCGCCGAGCACCAATGAGCAGTTCTTC. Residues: CASSYAPSTNEQFF.

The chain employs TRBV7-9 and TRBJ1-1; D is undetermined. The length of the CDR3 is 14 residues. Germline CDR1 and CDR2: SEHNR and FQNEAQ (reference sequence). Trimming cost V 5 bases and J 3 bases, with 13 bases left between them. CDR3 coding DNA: TGTGCCAGCAGCCCATCCTCAGAGTACACTGAAGCTTTCTTT. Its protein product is CASSPSSEYTEAFF.

In nucleotides, the CDR3 is TGCGCCAGCAGCTTGGTAGCCCCATGGGAGACCCAGTACTTC. This codes for CASSLVAPWETQYF. This chain connects TRBV5-1 to TRBJ2-5; D not certain. The V gene lost 0 bases and the J gene lost 5 bases, with 11 bases spanning the gap. The CDR3 is 14 amino acids. Germline CDR1 reads SGHRS; CDR2 reads YFSETQ.

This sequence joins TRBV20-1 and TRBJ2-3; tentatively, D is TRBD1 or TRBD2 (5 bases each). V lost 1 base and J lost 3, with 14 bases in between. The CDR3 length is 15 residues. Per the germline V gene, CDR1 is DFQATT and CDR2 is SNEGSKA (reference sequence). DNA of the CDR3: TGCAGTGCTAGAGTGACGGGACGTAGTACAGATACGCAGTATTTT. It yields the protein CSARVTGRSTDTQYF.

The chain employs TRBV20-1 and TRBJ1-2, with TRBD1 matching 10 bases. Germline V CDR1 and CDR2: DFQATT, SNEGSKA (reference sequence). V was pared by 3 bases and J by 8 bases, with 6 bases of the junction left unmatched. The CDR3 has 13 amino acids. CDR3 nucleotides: TGCAGTGCTAGGGGACAGGGGTTGGTGGGCTACACCTTC. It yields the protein CSARGQGLVGYTF.

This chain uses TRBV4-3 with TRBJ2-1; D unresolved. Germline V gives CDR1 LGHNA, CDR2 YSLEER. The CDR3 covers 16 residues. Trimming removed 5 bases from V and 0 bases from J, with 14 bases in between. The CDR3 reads CASSSQSWSSYNEQFF. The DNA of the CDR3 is TGCGCCAGCAGCTCTCAGTCCTGGAGCTCCTACAATGAGCAGTTCTTC.

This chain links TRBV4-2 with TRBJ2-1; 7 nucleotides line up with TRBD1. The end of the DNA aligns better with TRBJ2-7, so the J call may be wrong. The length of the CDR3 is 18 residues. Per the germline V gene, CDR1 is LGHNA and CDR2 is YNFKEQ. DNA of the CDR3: TGTGCCAGCAGCATTAGGTCGAAGGGACAGAACTCCTACAATGAGCAGTACTTC. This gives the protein CASSIRSKGQNSYNEQYF.

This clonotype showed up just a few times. The chain's CDR3 is CASSPQGSDQPQHF. CDR3 sequence (DNA): TGTGCCAGCTCACCACAGGGGAGCGATCAGCCCCAGCATTTT. V and J are TRBV18 and TRBJ1-5; D perhaps matches TRBD1 (5 bases). The CDR3 totals 14 residues. Trimming shortened V by 1 base and J by 5 bases, and 9 bases separated the two germline ends. Per the germline V gene, CDR1 is KGHSH and CDR2 is LQKENI.

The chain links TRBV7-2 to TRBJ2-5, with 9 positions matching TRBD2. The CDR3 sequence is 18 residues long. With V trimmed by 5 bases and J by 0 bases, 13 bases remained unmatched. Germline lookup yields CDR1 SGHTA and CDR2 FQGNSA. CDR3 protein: CASSRRLAEAAYQETQYF. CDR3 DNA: TGTGCCAGCAGCAGAAGACTAGCGGAAGCGGCCTACCAAGAGACCCAGTACTTC.

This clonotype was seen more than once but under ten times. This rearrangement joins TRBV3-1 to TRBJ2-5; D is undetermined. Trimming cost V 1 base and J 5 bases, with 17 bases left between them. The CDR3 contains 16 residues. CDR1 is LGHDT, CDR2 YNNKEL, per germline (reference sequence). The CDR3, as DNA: TGTGCCAGCAGCCAAGGCCGACGGCTTGCTCAGGAGACCCAGTACTTC. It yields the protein CASSQGRRLAQETQYF.

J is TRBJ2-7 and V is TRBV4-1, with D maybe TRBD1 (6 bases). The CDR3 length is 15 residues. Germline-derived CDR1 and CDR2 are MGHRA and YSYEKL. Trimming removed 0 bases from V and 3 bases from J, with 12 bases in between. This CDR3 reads CASSQDNREIYEQYF. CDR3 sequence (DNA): TGCGCCAGCAGCCAAGATAACAGGGAGATCTACGAGCAGTACTTC.

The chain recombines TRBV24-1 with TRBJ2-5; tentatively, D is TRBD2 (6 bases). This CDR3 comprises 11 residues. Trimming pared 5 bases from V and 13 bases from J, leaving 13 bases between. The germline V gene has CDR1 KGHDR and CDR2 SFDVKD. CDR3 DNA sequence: TGTGCCACCAGTGGCGCTAGCGCTCCGTACTTC. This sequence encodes CATSGASAPYF.

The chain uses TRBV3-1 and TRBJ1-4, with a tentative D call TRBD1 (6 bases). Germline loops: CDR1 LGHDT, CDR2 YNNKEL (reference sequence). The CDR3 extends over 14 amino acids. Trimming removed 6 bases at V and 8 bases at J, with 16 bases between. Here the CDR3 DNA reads TGTGCCAGCAGAGAAGCAGGGGAAGGCGAAAAACTGTTTTTT. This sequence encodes CASREAGEGEKLFF.

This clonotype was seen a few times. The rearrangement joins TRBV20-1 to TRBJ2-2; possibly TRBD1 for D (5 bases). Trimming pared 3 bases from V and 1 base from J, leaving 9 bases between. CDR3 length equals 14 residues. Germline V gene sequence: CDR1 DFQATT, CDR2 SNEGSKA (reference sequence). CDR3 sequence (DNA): TGCAGTGCTAGTCTCACAGGGAACACCGGGGAGCTGTTTTTT. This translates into CSASLTGNTGELFF.

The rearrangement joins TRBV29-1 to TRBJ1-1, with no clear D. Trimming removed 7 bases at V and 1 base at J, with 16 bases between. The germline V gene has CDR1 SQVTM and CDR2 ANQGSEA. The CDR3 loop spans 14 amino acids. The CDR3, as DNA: TGCAGCGGGAGACATCTCGTTTCGAACACTGAAGCTTTCTTT. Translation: CSGRHLVSNTEAFF.

This CDR3 is CASSPLGQRANYGYTF. CDR3 DNA: TGTGCCAGCTCACCCCTCGGACAGCGAGCTAACTATGGCTACACCTTC. This rearrangement joins TRBV18 to TRBJ1-2; weak D call: TRBD1 (6 bases). V lost 3 bases and J lost 0, with 14 bases in between. The CDR3 runs to 16 residues. Germline CDR1 and CDR2: KGHSH and LQKENI.